This T cell receptor beta chain is from a study of cytomegalovirus exposure and HLA in healthy donors (dated by TCRdb to about 2017). Background on the whole study: In an earlier analysis of roughly 590 of the donors, 250 to 350 Gb of sequence data and 117 million unique TCR beta sequences from 150 million to 200 million T cells were reported. The number of donors typed differed by locus, with about 629-640 for A, B, C, DRB1 and DQB1, around 500 for DQA1, 600 to 610 for DPA1, and some 450 for DPB1. The study aimed to test whether cataloging public T cell receptors could reveal signatures of past pathogen exposure. Among about 370 genotyped donors of the cohort, an average of approximately 240,000 unique TCR beta nucleotide sequences was sequenced per donor, of which about 18% were non-productive. Five DR-DQ haplotypes were treated as single units for association and clustering because of strong linkage in the cohort. The study combined high-throughput TCR immunosequencing, statistical association of individual TCRs with disease status, and machine learning to predict cytomegalovirus infection status. In the later analysis, no new phenotypic data were used to find candidate immune exposures; instead, reliance was placed on TCR beta sequences and their occurrence across donors. An early release covering approximately 600 HLA-typed donors comprised about 320 gigabases of sequencing data and about 90 million unique TCR sequences. In addition to the first cohort of 650 to 750 subjects, a separate validation cohort of about 120 different subjects was used. Every repertoire in the discovery cohort had been generated on one and the same sequencing platform. Alongside the repertoire data, information on donor age, sex, ethnicity and CMV serostatus was compiled. The genetic ancestry cluster associated with self-reported Caucasian donors included over 80% of the roughly 400 genotyped donors. Genome-wide SNP genotypes for about 65% of the roughly 670 donors were used in a later genetic analysis, which treated that subset as a discovery cohort. Class I and class II HLA loci were covered by the typing at four-digit resolution. An earlier analysis of approximately 630 of the donors applied high-throughput TCR beta sequencing to assess whether each TCR beta V gene segment acted as functional or pseudogenic. A later analysis re-analyzed previously published TCR beta repertoires from 666 donors and added high-resolution HLA genotyping to study TCR occurrence patterns. The study used immunosequencing to profile the T cell repertoires of hundreds of subjects and linked those repertoires to cytomegalovirus serostatus. Beyond this particular receptor, the publication reports: Only TCR beta chains were sequenced in this cohort, and the absence of alpha or paired-chain data limited detectable features. A later analysis reported that several top co-occurrence clusters appeared linked to parvovirus B19, influenza, CMV and Epstein-Barr virus. An earlier analysis of some 590 of the donors showed that most TCR beta V segments appeared in productive rearrangements either about 87% or about 30% of the time, which broadly matched IMGT annotations. A total of around 150 TCR beta chains were listed by the study as associated with cytomegalovirus. For the cohort, immune exposure information was limited to CMV serostatus. Assigning TCR associations to individual alleles was difficult when HLA alleles, especially DR and DQ, strongly co-occurred. The classifier was reported to diagnose cytomegalovirus status with high specificity and sensitivity in both the original cohort and the validation cohort. A later genetic analysis reported fewer N-insertions in productive TCRs among donors in an Asian-associated ancestry cluster than the 666-donor mean. A group of highly shared sequence variants was considered likely to be a technical artifact of the sequencing pipeline. A later analysis found that most CMV-associated TCR beta chains appeared HLA-restricted, with HLA associations seemingly driven largely by CMV exposure. The authors suggested that the approach could potentially be generalized to other disease states and immunological phenotypes. Sequencing depth was assumed to be roughly uniform across donors in the presence/absence analyses, though that assumption may not hold. The 87-base-pair reads could not distinguish some IMGT-functional V segments, including TRBV6-2 and TRBV6-3, so those segments were excluded. Because HLA typing was missing for some donors at each locus, association tests included only the typed subset. Because counts were too low, more than 15 rarely observed V segments, including chromosome 9 orphons, were excluded from the earlier analysis of fewer than 650 of the donors. At a false discovery rate of 0.05, a later analysis linked some 17,000 TCR beta sequences to specific HLA alleles. Correlated functional status among segregating V segments might reflect linkage disequilibrium, but an unknown experimental factor could not be ruled out. Across donors, most TCR sequences were observed very rarely, whereas some public TCRs were present in many individuals. A further reported finding was that TCR beta sequences accurately predicted the HLA-A and HLA-B alleles for most subjects in the first cohort. In vitro tests confirmed that a few of the cytomegalovirus-associated TCR beta chains recognize cytomegalovirus antigens. A later analysis found that TCR association rates varied across HLA loci, with DRB1 alleles showing the most associated TCRs and HLA-C alleles the fewest. An association between a missense DCLRE1C variant and V-gene and J-gene trimming of TCR beta chains was found in a later genetic analysis and replicated in an independent cohort. A later analysis found that HLA-associated TCR beta chains were more clonally expanded and had lower generation probabilities than equally common non-associated chains.

As concerns this clone: The antigen it recognizes is unknown. At one end, the junction sequence differs from germline, possibly due to a read error.

The CDR3 runs 17 residues from the cysteine to the phenylalanine. The DNA shown is the 51-base CDR3, in frame from base 1. The germline V gene (reference sequence) yields SSHAT for CDR1 and FNYEAQ for CDR2. Library preparation used the immunoSEQ multiplex PCR assay. For the multiplex PCR, a mixture combining 60 forward primers for TCR Vbeta segments and 13 reverse primers for TCR Jbeta segments was used. The CDR3 region of rearranged TCR beta genes was amplified from genomic DNA with a multiplex PCR assay. The Illumina HiSeq System was used to sequence the amplified TCR beta libraries as 87-base-pair reads. In the original analysis: Across the 600 to 700 repertoires, a later analysis counted some 80 million unique TCR beta chains, roughly 11 million of which were shared by at least two donors. Raw reads were error-corrected and collapsed into unique sequences by a nearest-neighbor algorithm in which closely related sequences were merged to remove PCR and sequencing errors. To assign V, D and J gene segments, CDR3 sequences were aligned to IMGT reference sequences. For a sequence to be retained, a match of at least six nucleotides was required to both a V gene segment and a J gene segment. Rearrangements were called productive when the CDR3 lacked stop codons and stayed in frame with V and J; all others were non-productive. Following IMGT convention, CDR3 was defined as the stretch from the second conserved V-encoded cysteine up to the conserved J-encoded phenylalanine. Sequences without an unambiguous match to a single V gene segment were excluded from the earlier analysis of over 500 of the donors. An earlier analysis of around 600 of the donors classified V segments as functional when productive rearrangements were above 56.7% and as segregating when the standard deviation between donors was above 5%. A statistical classification framework was developed to diagnose cytomegalovirus status using the catalog of TCR beta chain sequences. In a later analysis, V and J genes were assigned by comparing TCR nucleotide sequences against IMGT/GENE-DB human TR gene sequences. In a later analysis, CDR3 sequences and most-parsimonious VDJ recombination scenarios were assigned using the TCRdist pipeline. In a later analysis, every TCR beta chain was defined by the combination of its CDR3 amino acid sequence and its V-gene family, and reads without a unique V-gene family were dropped. To address suspected cross-contamination and a sequencing artifact, a later analysis removed roughly 580 highly shared, low-generation-probability nucleotide sequences. In a later analysis, a clonal expansion index for each public chain was calculated from normalized within-repertoire ranks of inferred template counts. Generation probabilities in a later analysis came from a VDJ recombination model fitted to out-of-frame rearrangements, and those results were checked against IGoR. In a later analysis, hypergeometric tests were used to score TCR-TCR, TCR-HLA and TCR-CMV co-occurrence, with a repertoire-size bias correction applied to TCR pairs. A later analysis estimated false discovery rates by permuting HLA or CMV assignments 20 times. In a later analysis, co-occurring TCRs were grouped using DBSCAN, and TCRdist sequence similarity was added for clustering within HLA-allele-positive subsets. Repertoires with fewer than 30,000 or more than 120,000 public chains, plus five repertoires with anomalous nucleotide sharing, were excluded from co-occurrence clustering. TCRdb mirrors the immuneACCESS table, restricted to in-frame sequences. Some clones are absent from its copies; in checked studies, under half trace to an unresolved V gene, and the reason for the others is unknown. D and trimming were read from the DNA, whereas the V and J calls and clone size are those reported in that table. The sample data list 160,000 or so clones, and roughly 82% of these were observed just once. Of the sample, over 8.5% falls within the top ten clones.

The cohort consisted of 650 to 700 healthy bone marrow donors. Cohort members were all nominally healthy when sampled, although unrecorded immune exposures were likely present. The donor was CMV seropositive and was included in the group of some 290 seropositive cohort members. A peripheral blood sample was provided by each donor, and peripheral blood mononuclear cells were used for TCR beta sequencing. The Qiagen DNeasy Blood Extraction Kit was used to extract genomic DNA from the blood cell samples. The chain uses TRBV7-7 and TRBJ2-4; the best D guess is TRBD2, with 6 bases matching. Source material: PBMCs. The TCR sequence derives from a man aged 50 to 60 in good health and CMV-seropositive. The nucleotides read TGTGCTAGCAGCCCCCGCTACGTTATGGGGGGCAAAAACATTCAGTACTTC. Translation gives CASSPRYVMGGKNIQYF.